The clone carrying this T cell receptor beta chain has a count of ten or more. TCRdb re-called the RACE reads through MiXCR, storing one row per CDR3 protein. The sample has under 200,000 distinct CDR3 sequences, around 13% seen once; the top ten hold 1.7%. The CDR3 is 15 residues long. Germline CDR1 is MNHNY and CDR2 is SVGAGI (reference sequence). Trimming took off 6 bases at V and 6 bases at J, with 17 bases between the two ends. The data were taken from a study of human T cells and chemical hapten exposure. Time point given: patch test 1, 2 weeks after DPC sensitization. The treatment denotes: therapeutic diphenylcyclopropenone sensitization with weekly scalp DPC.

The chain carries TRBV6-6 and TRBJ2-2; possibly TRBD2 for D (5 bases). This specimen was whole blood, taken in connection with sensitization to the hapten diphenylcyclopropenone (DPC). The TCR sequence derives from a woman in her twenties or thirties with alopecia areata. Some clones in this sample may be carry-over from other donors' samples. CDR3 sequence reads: CASRNTDRGAGELFF. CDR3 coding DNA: TGTGCCAGCAGGAACACAGATCGGGGTGCCGGGGAGCTGTTTTTT.